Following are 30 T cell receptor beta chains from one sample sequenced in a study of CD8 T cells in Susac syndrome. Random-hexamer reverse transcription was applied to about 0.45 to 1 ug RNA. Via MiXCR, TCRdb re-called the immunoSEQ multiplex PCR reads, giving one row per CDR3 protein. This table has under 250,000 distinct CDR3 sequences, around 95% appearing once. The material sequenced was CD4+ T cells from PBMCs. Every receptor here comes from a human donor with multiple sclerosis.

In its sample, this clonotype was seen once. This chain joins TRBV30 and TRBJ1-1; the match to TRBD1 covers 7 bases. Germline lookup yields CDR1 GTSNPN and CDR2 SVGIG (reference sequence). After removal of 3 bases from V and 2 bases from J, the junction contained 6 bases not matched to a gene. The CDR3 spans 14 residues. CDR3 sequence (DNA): TGTGCCTGGAGCGGAACAGGGGTTAACACTGAAGCTTTCTTT. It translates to CAWSGTGVNTEAFF.

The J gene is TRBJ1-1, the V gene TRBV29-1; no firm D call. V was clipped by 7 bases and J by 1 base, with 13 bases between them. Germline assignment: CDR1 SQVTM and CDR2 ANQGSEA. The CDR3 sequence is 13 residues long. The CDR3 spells CSGIRTGNTEAFF. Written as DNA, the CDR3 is TGCAGCGGGATCAGGACGGGGAACACTGAAGCTTTCTTT.

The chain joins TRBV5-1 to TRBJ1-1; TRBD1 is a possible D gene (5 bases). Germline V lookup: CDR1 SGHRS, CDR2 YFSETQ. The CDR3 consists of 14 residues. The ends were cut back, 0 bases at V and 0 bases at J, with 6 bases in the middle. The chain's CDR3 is CASSLEGVNTEAFF. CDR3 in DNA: TGCGCCAGCAGCTTGGAAGGGGTGAACACTGAAGCTTTCTTT.

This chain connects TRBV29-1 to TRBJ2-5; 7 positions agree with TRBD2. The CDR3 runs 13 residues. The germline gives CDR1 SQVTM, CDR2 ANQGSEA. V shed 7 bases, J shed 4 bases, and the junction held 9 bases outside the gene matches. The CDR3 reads CSARGGRGETQYF. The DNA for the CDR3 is TGCAGCGCACGTGGGGGGAGGGGAGAGACCCAGTACTTC.

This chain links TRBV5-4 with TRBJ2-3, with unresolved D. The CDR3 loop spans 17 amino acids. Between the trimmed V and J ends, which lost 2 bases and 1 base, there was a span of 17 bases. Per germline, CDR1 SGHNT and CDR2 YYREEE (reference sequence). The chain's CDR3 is CASSLPNSPQGTDTQYF. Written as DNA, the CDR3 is TGTGCCAGCAGCTTACCTAACAGCCCTCAAGGCACAGATACGCAGTATTTT.

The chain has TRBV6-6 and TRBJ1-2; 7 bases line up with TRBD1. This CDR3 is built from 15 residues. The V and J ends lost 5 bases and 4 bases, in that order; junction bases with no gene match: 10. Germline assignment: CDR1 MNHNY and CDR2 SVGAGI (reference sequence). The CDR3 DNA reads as TGTGCCAGCAGTCCTAACAGGGGTGATTTCTATGGCTACACCTTC. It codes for CASSPNRGDFYGYTF.

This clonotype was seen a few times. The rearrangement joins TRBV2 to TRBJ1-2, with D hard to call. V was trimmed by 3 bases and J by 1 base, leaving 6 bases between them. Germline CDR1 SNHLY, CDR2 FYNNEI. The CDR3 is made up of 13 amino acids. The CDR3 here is CASSEDGNYGYTF. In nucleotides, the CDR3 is TGTGCCAGCAGTGAGGACGGTAACTATGGCTACACCTTC.

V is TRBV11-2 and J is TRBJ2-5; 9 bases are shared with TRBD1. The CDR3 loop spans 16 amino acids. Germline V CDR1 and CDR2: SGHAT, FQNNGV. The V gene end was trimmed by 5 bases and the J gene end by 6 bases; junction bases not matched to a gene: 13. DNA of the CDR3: TGTGCCAGCAGCCTAAACCCCGGGACAGGGTCAAAGACCCAGTACTTC. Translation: CASSLNPGTGSKTQYF.

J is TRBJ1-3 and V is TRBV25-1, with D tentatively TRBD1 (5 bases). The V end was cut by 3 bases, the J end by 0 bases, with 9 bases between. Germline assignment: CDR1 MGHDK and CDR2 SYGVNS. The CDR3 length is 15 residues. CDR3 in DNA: TGTGCCAGCAGTGATCCCGACAGCTCTGGAAACACCATATATTTT. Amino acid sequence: CASSDPDSSGNTIYF.

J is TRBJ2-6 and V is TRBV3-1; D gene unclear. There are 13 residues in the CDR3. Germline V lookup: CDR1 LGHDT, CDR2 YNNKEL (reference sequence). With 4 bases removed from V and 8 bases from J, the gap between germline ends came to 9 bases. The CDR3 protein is CASSPSRTNVLTF. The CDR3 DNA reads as TGTGCCAGCAGCCCCAGCCGAACCAACGTCCTGACTTTC.

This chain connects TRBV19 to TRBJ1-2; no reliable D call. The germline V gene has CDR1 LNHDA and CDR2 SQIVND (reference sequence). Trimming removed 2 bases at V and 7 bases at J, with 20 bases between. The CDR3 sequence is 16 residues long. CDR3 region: CASSIHFASIGSGYTF. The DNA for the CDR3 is TGTGCCAGTAGTATACACTTTGCCTCGATTGGTAGTGGCTACACCTTC.

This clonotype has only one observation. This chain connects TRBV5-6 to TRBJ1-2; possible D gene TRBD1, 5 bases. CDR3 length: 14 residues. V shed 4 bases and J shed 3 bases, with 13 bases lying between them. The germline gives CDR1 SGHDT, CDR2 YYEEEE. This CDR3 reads CASSDYRSDYGYTF. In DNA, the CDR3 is TGTGCCAGCAGCGATTACAGGTCGGACTATGGCTACACCTTC.

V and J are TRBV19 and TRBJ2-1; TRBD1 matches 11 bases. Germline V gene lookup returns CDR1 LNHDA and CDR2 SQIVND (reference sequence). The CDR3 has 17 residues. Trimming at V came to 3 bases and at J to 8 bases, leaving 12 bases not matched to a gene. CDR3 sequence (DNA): TGTGCCAGTAGTATTCGAGGACAGGGGGCGGCAATGGATGAGCAGTTCTTC. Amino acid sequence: CASSIRGQGAAMDEQFF.

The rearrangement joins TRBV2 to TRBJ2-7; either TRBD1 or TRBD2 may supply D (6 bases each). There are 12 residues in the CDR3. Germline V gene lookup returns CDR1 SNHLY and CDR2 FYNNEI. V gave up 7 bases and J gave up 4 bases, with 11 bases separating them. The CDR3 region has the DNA TGTGCCAGCAAGCAGGGGACTTACGAGCAGTACGTC. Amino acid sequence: CASKQGTYEQYV.

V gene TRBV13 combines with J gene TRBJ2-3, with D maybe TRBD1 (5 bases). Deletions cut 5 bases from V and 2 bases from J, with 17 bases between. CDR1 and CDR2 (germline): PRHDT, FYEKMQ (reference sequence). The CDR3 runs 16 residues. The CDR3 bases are TGTGCCAGCAGCCTCTGGACATTCCGATCCACAGATACGCAGTATTTT. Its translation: CASSLWTFRSTDTQYF.

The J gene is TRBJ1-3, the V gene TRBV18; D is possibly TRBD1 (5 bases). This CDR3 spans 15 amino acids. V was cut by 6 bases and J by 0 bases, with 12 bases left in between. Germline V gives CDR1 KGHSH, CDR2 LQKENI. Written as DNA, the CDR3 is TGTGCCAGCTCGCCGGGACGGAGCTCTGGAAACACCATATATTTT. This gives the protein CASSPGRSSGNTIYF.

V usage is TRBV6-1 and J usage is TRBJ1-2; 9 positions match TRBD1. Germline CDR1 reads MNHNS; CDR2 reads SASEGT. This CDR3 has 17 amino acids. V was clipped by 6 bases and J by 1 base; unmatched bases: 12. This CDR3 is CASSLSRPGQGNYGYTF. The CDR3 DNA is TGTGCCAGCAGCCTTAGCAGGCCGGGACAGGGTAACTATGGCTACACCTTC.

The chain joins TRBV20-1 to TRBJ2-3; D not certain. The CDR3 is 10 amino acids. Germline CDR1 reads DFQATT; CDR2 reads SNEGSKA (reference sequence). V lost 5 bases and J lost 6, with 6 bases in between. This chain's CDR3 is CSAYGDTQYF. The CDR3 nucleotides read TGCAGTGCTTATGGGGATACGCAGTATTTT.

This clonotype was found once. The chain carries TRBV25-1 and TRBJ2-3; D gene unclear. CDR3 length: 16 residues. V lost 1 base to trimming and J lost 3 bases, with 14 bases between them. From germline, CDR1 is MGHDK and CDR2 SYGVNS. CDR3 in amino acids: CASSESNSPGTDTQYF. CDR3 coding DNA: TGTGCCAGCAGTGAATCAAACTCCCCGGGTACAGATACGCAGTATTTT.

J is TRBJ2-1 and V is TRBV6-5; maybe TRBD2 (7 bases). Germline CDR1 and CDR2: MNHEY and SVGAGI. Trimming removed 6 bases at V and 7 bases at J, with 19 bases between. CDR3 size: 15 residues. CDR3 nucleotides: TGTGCCAGCAGCCTCCAGGCGGGGGCAAGTAATGAGCAGTTCTTC. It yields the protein CASSLQAGASNEQFF.

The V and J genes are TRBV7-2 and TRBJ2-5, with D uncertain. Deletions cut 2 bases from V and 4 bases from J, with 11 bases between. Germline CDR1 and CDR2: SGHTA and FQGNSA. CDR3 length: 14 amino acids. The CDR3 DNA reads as TGTGCCAGCAGCTTAAATTATGGTCGAGAGACCCAGTACTTC. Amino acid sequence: CASSLNYGRETQYF.

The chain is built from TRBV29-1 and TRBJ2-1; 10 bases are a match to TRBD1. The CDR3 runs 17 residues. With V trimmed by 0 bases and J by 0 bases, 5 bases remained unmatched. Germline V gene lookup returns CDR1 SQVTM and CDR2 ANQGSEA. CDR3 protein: CSVEDRQGAFSYNEQFF. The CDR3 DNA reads TGCAGCGTTGAAGATAGACAGGGGGCGTTCTCCTACAATGAGCAGTTCTTC.

The CDR3 reads CASSFEWSNEKLFF. The CDR3 bases are TGTGCCAGCAGTTTCGAGTGGTCTAATGAAAAACTGTTTTTT. This sequence joins TRBV28 and TRBJ1-4; D not resolved. The germline V and J ends were trimmed by 3 bases and 3 bases, with 8 bases remaining between them. CDR1 and CDR2 from the germline V gene are MDHEN and SYDVKM. The CDR3 extends over 14 amino acids. The variable domain in full, with the rest retrieved from reference TRBV28 and TRBJ1-4, is DVKVTQSSRYLVKRTGEKVFLECVQDMDHENMFWYRQDPGLGLRLIYFSYDVKMKEKGDIPEGYSVSREKKERFSLILESASTNQTSMYLCASSFEWSNEKLFFGSGTQLSVL.

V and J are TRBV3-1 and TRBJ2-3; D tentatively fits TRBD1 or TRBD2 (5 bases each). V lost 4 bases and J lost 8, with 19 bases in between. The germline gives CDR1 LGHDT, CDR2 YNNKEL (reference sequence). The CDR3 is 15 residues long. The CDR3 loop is CASSREGTPLGTQYF. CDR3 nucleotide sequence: TGTGCCAGCAGCCGTGAAGGGACGCCCTTAGGTACGCAGTATTTT.

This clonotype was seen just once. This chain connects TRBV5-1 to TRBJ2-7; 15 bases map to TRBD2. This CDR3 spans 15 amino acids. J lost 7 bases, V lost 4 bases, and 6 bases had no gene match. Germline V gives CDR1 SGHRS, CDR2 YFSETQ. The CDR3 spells CASSPGLAGGEEQYV. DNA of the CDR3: TGCGCCAGCAGCCCGGGACTAGCGGGAGGAGAAGAGCAGTACGTC.

The CDR3 is CASSDLAGPYSHEQFF. The DNA for the CDR3 is TGCGCCAGCAGTGATCTAGCGGGACCCTATTCTCATGAGCAGTTCTTC. The gene calls are TRBV23-1 and TRBJ2-1; 9 bases match TRBD2. TRBV23-1 is an open reading frame, and its role is uncertain. The CDR3 runs to 16 residues. Trimming at V came to 5 bases and at J to 8 bases, leaving 13 bases not matched to a gene.

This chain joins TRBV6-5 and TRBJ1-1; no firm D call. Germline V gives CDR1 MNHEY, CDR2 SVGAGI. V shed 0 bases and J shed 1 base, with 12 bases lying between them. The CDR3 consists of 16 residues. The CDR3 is CASSYSHPGGNTEAFF. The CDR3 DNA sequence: TGTGCCAGCAGTTACTCACATCCAGGCGGGAACACTGAAGCTTTCTTT.

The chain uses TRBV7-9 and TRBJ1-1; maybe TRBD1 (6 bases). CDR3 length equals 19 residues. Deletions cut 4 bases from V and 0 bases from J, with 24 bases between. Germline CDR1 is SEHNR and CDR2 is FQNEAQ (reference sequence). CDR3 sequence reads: CASSWPRGRDVGLNTEAFF. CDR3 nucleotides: TGTGCCAGCAGCTGGCCAAGGGGGAGAGACGTTGGGCTGAACACTGAAGCTTTCTTT. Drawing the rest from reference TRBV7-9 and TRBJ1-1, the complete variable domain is DTGVSQNPRHKITKRGQNVTFRCDPISEHNRLYWYRQTLGQGPEFLTYFQNEAQLEKSRLLSDRFSAERPKGSFSTLEIQRTEQGDSAMYLCASSWPRGRDVGLNTEAFFGQGTRLTVV.

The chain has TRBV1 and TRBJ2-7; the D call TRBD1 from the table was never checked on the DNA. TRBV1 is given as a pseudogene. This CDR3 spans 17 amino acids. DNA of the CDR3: TGCACCAGCAGCCAAGATGACCCCCGGGGGGACGTCTACGAGCAGTACGTC. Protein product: CTSSQDDPRGDVYEQYV.

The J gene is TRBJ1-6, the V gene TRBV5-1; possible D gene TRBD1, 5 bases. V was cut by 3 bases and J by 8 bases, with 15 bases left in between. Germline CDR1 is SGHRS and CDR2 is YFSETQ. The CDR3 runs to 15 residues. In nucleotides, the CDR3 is TGCGCCAGCAGCTGGAGTGGCATAGGGGATTCACCCCTCCACTTT. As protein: CASSWSGIGDSPLHF. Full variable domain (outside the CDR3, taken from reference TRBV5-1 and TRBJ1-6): KAGVTQTPRYLIKTRGQQVTLSCSPISGHRSVSWYQQTPGQGLQFLFEYFSETQRNKGNFPGRFSGRQFSNSRSEMNVSTLELGDSALYLCASSWSGIGDSPLHFGNGTRLTVT.